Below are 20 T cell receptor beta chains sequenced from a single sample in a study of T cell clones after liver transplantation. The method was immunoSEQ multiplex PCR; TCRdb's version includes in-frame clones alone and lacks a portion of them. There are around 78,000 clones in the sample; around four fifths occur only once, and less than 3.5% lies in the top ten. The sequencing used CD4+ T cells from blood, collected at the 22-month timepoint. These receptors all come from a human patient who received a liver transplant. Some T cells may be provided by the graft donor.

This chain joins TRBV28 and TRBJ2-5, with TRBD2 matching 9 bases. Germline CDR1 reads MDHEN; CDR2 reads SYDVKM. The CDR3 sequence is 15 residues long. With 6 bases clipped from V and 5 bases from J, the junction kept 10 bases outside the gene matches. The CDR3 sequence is CASSASREGRETQYF. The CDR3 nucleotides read TGTGCCAGCAGCGCTTCGCGGGAGGGCCGTGAGACCCAGTACTTC.

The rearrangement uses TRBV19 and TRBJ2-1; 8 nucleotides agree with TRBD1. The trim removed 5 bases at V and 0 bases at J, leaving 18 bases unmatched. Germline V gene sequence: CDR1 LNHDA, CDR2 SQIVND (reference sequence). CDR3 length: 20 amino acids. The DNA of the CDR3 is TGTGCCAGTAGTCGCCAGGGACAGGCCGTTAGCGGACGCTCCTACAATGAGCAGTTCTTC. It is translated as CASSRQGQAVSGRSYNEQFF.

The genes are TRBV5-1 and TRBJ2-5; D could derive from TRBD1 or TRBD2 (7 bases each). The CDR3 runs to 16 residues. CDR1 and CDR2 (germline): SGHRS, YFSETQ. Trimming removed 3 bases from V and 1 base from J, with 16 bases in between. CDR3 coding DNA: TGCGCCAGCAGCTCCCAGGGGGGGCCAATCCAAGAGACCCAGTACTTC. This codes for CASSSQGGPIQETQYF.

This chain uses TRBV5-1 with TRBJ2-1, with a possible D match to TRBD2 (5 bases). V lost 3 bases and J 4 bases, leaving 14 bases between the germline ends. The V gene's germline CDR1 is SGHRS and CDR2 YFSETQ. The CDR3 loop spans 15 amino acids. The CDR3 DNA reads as TGCGCCAGCAGCTACGGGGAGAGCGCTTACAATGAGCAGTTCTTC. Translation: CASSYGESAYNEQFF.

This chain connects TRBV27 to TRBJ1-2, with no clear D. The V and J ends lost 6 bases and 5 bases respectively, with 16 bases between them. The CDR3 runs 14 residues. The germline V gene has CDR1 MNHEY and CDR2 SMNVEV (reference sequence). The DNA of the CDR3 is TGTGCCAGCAGCTACGGGAAAGAAGGGTATGGCTACACCTTC. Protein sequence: CASSYGKEGYGYTF.

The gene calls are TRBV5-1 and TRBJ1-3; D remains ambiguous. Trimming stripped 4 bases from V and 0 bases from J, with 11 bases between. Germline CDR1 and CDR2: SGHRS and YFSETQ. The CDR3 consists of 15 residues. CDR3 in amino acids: CASSAGQISGNTIYF. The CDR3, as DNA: TGCGCCAGCAGCGCCGGGCAGATCTCTGGAAACACCATATATTTT.

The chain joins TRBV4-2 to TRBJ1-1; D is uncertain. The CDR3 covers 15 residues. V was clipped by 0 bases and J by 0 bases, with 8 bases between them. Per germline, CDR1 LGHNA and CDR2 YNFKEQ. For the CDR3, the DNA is TGTGCCAGCAGCCAAGATGCGACTGTGAACACTGAAGCTTTCTTT. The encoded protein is CASSQDATVNTEAFF.

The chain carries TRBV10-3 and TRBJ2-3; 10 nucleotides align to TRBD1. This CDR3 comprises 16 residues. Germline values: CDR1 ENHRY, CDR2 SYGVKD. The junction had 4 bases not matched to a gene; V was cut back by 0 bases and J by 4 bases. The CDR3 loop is CAISESTGGRSDTQYF. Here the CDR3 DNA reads TGTGCCATCAGTGAGTCGACAGGGGGCAGGTCAGATACGCAGTATTTT.

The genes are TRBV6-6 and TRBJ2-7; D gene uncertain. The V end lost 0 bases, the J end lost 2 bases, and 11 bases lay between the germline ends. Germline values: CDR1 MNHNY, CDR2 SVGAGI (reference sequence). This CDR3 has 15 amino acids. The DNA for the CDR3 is TGTGCCAGCAGTTACTCCGAGACTCCGCCCTACGAGCAGTACTTC. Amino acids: CASSYSETPPYEQYF.

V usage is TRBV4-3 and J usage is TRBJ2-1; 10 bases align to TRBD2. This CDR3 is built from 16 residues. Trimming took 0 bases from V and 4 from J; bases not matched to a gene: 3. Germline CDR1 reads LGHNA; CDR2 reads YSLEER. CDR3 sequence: CASSQEGSGGYNEQFF. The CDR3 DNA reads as TGCGCCAGCAGCCAAGAGGGTAGCGGGGGGTACAATGAGCAGTTCTTC.

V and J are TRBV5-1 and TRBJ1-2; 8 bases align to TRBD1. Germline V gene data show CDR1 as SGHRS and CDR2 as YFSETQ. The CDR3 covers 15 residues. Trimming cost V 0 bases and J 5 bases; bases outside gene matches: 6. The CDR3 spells CASSLGTGGGYGYTF. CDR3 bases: TGCGCCAGCAGCTTGGGAACAGGGGGAGGTTATGGCTACACCTTC.

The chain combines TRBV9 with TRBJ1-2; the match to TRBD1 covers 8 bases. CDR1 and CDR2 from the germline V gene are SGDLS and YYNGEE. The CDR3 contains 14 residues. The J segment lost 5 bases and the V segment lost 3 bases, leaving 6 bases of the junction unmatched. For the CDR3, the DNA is TGTGCCAGCAGCGCCAGGACAGGGCTGTATGGCTACACCTTC. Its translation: CASSARTGLYGYTF.

In nucleotides, the CDR3 is TGTGCCAGCAGCCAAGGGACAGGGGGGACCTACGAGCAGTACTTC. Encoded protein: CASSQGTGGTYEQYF. V gene TRBV4-2 combines with J gene TRBJ2-7, with 10 bases lining up with TRBD1. This CDR3 region has 15 residues. Losses at the gene ends were 1 base for V and 2 bases for J; bases not matched to a gene: 2. CDR1 and CDR2 from the germline V gene are LGHNA and YNFKEQ.

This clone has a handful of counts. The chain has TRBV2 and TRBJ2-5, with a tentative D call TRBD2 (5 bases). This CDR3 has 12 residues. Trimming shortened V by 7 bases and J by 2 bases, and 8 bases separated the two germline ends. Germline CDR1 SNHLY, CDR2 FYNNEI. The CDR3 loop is CASTGIQETQYF. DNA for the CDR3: TGTGCCAGCACCGGGATACAAGAGACCCAGTACTTC.

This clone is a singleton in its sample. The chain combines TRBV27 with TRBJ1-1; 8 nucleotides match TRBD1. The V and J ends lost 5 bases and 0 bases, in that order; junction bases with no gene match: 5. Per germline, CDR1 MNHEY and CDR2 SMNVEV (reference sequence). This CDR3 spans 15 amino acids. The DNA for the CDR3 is TGTGCCAGCAGTCAAGGACAGGGCATGAACACTGAAGCTTTCTTT. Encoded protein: CASSQGQGMNTEAFF.

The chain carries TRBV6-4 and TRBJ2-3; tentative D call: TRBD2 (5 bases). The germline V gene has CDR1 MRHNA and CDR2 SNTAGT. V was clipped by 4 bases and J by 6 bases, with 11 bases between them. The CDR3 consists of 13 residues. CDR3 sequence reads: CASSAEGPDTQYF. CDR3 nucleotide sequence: TGTGCCAGCAGTGCTGAGGGTCCGGATACGCAGTATTTT.

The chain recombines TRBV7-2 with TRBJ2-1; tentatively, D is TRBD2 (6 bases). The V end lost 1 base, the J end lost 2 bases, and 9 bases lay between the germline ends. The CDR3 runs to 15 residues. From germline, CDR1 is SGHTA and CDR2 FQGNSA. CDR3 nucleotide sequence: TGTGCCAGCAGCTTAGGACTAGATCCCTACAATGAGCAGTTCTTC. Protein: CASSLGLDPYNEQFF.

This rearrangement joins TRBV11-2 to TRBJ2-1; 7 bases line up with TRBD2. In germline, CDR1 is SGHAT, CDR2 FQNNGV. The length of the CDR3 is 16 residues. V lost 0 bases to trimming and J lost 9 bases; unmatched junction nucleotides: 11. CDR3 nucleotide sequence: TGTGCCAGCAGCTTAGAGGTTGGGGGAGGGCGCGGTGAGCAGTTCTTC. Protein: CASSLEVGGGRGEQFF.

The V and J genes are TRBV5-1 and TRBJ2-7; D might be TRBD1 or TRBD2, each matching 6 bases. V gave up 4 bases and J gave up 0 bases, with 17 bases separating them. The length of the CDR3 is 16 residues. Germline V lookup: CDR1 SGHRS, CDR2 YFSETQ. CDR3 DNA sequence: TGCGCCAGCAGCGGGGAATTCGGGGGCTACTCCTACGAGCAGTACTTC. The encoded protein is CASSGEFGGYSYEQYF.

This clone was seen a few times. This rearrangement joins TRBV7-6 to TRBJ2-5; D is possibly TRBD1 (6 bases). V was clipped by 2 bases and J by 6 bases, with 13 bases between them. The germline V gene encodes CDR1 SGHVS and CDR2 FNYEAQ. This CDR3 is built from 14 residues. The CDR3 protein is CASSLQQGSQTQYF. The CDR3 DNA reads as TGTGCCAGCAGCTTACAACAGGGATCGCAGACCCAGTACTTC. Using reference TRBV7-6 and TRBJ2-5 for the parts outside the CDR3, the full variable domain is GAGVSQSPRYKVTKRGQDVALRCDPISGHVSLYWYRQALGQGPEFLTYFNYEAQQDKSGLPNDRFSAERPEGSISTLTIQRTEQRDSAMYRCASSLQQGSQTQYFGPGTRLLVL.